A selection of T cell receptor beta chains follows, all from one sample in a study of sequential checkpoint blockade in melanoma. Sequenced by immunoSEQ multiplex PCR; TCRdb stores in-frame clones only, minus some. Found here are 13,000 or so clones, roughly a fifth of them singletons; the top ten hold 5.5% to 7%. The starting material was tumor tissue (inferred from file names), obtained from a patient given nivolumab and ipilimumab in sequence. Source of these receptors: a human donor with melanoma. Both conserved end residues are part of each CDR3. Fields, in order: J gene, V gene, D gene, clone size, CDR3 DNA, CDR3 protein. D genes are given only for firm matches. Clone size is shown for a subset of rows, as once, few, many or a class of expanded clone.

J: TRBJ1-2
V: TRBV5-1
D: NA
size: once
DNA: TGCGCCAGCAGCTTGGATTCAGGGGAGGGTGGCTACACCTTC
CDR3: CASSLDSGEGGYTF

J: TRBJ2-3
V: TRBV5-1
D: NA
size: NA
DNA: TGCGCCAGCAAGGACAGCGGGGTCACAGATACGCAGTATTTT
CDR3: CASKDSGVTDTQYF

J: TRBJ2-2
V: TRBV7-5
D: NA
size: few
DNA: TGTGCCAGCAGCTCGACTAGCTCCGGCACCGGGGAGCTGTTTTTT
CDR3: CASSSTSSGTGELFF

J: TRBJ2-1
V: TRBV6-8
D: TRBD1
size: few
DNA: TGTGCCAGCAGTTACCACCTCGACAGGGTATCCTACAATGAGCAGTTCTTC
CDR3: CASSYHLDRVSYNEQFF

J: TRBJ1-2
V: TRBV19
D: NA
size: NA
DNA: TGTGCCAGTAGTATAGAGGGGAACTATGGCTACACCTTC
CDR3: CASSIEGNYGYTF

J: TRBJ2-2
V: TRBV25-1
D: NA
size: NA
DNA: TGTGCCAGCAGAGGACAGAACACCGGGGAGCTGTTTTTT
CDR3: CASRGQNTGELFF

J: TRBJ2-5
V: TRBV6-8
D: NA
size: few
DNA: TGTGCCAGCAGTTACGGGGCGTACCAAGAGACCCAGTACTTC
CDR3: CASSYGAYQETQYF

J: TRBJ2-7
V: TRBV4-1
D: TRBD2
size: few
DNA: TGCGCCAGCAGCCTACTTTTGGGACTAGCGGAGGAGCAGTACTTC
CDR3: CASSLLLGLAEEQYF

J: TRBJ2-1
V: TRBV11-3
D: TRBD2
size: NA
DNA: TGTGCCAGCAGCTCTCCCGGGACTAGTCGCCATGAGCAGTTCTTC
CDR3: CASSSPGTSRHEQFF

J: TRBJ2-1
V: TRBV6-8
D: TRBD1
size: NA
DNA: TGTGCCAGCAGTTTCGGACAGGGCGCCTACAATGAGCAGTTCTTC
CDR3: CASSFGQGAYNEQFF

J: TRBJ1-2
V: TRBV6-8
D: TRBD1
size: NA
DNA: TGTGCCATCAGCAACCGGGACAGAAGTAACTATGGCTACACCTTC
CDR3: CAISNRDRSNYGYTF

J: TRBJ2-1
V: TRBV4-1
D: NA
size: few
DNA: TGCGCCAGCAGCCAAGACTACAATGAGCAGTTCTTC
CDR3: CASSQDYNEQFF

J: TRBJ2-3
V: TRBV6-8
D: NA
size: many
DNA: TGTGCCAGCAGCCAAGTCCGGGTGGCCACAGATACGCAGTATTTT
CDR3: CASSQVRVATDTQYF

J: TRBJ2-2
V: TRBV28
D: NA
size: NA
DNA: TGTGCCAGCAGTCCAGACTCCACCGGGGAGCTGTTTTTT
CDR3: CASSPDSTGELFF

J: TRBJ2-7
V: TRBV28
D: NA
size: NA
DNA: TGTGCCAGCAGCAAGGATTCGGACCACGAGCAGTACTTC
CDR3: CASSKDSDHEQYF

J: TRBJ2-7
V: TRBV11-3
D: TRBD1
size: many
DNA: TGTGCCAGCAGCTTAGATTGGGGACAGGGAGGTGACGAGCAGTACTTC
CDR3: CASSLDWGQGGDEQYF

J: TRBJ1-2
V: TRBV18
D: NA
size: NA
DNA: TGTGCCAGCTCAGATCAACAGGGTAACTATGGCTACACCTTC
CDR3: CASSDQQGNYGYTF

J: TRBJ2-7
V: TRBV11-3
D: NA
size: NA
DNA: TGTGCCAGCAGCTTCCAAACGGGACCCTCCTACGAGCAGTACTTC
CDR3: CASSFQTGPSYEQYF

J: TRBJ2-3
V: TRBV6-8
D: NA
size: few
DNA: TGTGCCACAAAAGGCCAGGGGACAGATACGCAGTATTTT
CDR3: CATKGQGTDTQYF

J: TRBJ1-1
V: TRBV6-8
D: TRBD1
size: few
DNA: TGTGCCAGCAGTTACCCGGGACAGGGGAACACTGAAGCTTTCTTT
CDR3: CASSYPGQGNTEAFF

J: TRBJ2-5
V: TRBV6-8
D: NA
size: few
DNA: TGTGCCAGCAGTTACTCGAACGGACTCTCCCAAGAGACCCAGTACTTC
CDR3: CASSYSNGLSQETQYF

J: TRBJ2-5
V: TRBV28
D: NA
size: few
DNA: TGTGCCAGCAGTCCCCCACGGGGTAAAGAGACCCAGTACTTC
CDR3: CASSPPRGKETQYF

J: TRBJ2-7
V: TRBV11-3
D: NA
size: NA
DNA: TGTGCCAGCAGCTTAGTCGATTCAGCGGACGAGCAGTACTTC
CDR3: CASSLVDSADEQYF

J: TRBJ1-4
V: TRBV5-1
D: NA
size: NA
DNA: TGCGCCAGCAGCTTGGACTCAGACAATGAAAAACTGTTTTTT
CDR3: CASSLDSDNEKLFF

J: TRBJ1-1
V: TRBV10-2
D: TRBD1
size: NA
DNA: TGCGCCAGCAGTCCGGGACAGGGGTACACTGAAGCTTTCTTT
CDR3: CASSPGQGYTEAFF

J: TRBJ2-3
V: TRBV28
D: NA
size: medium-sized
DNA: TGTGCCAGCAGTTTATTAGGGCTAGCTGAAGGCACAGATACGCAGTATTTT
CDR3: CASSLLGLAEGTDTQYF

J: TRBJ2-4
V: TRBV19
D: TRBD1
size: NA
DNA: TGTGCCAGTAGTATAGGCGACCGGGGACAGGCGTCTCTAGCCAAAAACATTCAGTACTTC
CDR3: CASSIGDRGQASLAKNIQYF

J: TRBJ2-7
V: TRBV11-3
D: TRBD1
size: NA
DNA: TGTGCCAGCAGAACGACGACAGGGCGCCTCGAGCAGTACTTC
CDR3: CASRTTTGRLEQYF

J: TRBJ1-2
V: TRBV29-1
D: NA
size: few
DNA: TGCAGCGTTTCGTTGGATGCCTATGGCTACACCTTC
CDR3: CSVSLDAYGYTF

J: TRBJ2-2
V: TRBV6-8
D: NA
size: NA
DNA: TGTGCCAGCAGTGCGTCCGGGACCTTGGACACCGGGGAGCTGTTTTTT
CDR3: CASSASGTLDTGELFF

J: TRBJ2-7
V: TRBV6-8
D: NA
size: few
DNA: TGTGCCAGCAGTTGGGGGGAAGTAGGATACGAGCAGTACTTC
CDR3: CASSWGEVGYEQYF

J: TRBJ2-7
V: TRBV23-1
D: TRBD1
size: many
DNA: TGCGCCAGCAGCCAAGAACCGGGACAGGGGGGTTACGAGCAGTACTTC
CDR3: CASSQEPGQGGYEQYF